This T cell receptor beta chain derives from a study of blood T cells in healthy people across ages (dated by TCRdb to the mid-2010s). Some background on the complete study: In model experiments, template switching captured about one uniquely barcoded TCR beta cDNA molecule for every two T cells. The study measured age-related changes in TCR beta repertoire diversity using deep sequencing normalized with unique cDNA molecular identifiers. To avoid experimental bias, donors of different ages were spread randomly across the sequencing lanes. The donors were divided into four age groups: young (average approximately 16 years), middle-aged (almost 40), aged (62) and long-lived (82). Using the same blood draw, the study looked at two additional independent replicas of 1 million unique cDNA reads for two donors, one aged 18 to 30 and the other aged 80 or older.

A remark on this clonotype: Its antigen target is currently unknown. The input lacks base qualities; no much larger clone sits a single base away.

Beyond this particular receptor, the publication reports: Conclusive comparison of naive and antigen-experienced compartments was prevented by the profiling of bulk unsorted PBMCs. A strong correlation was found between observed TCR beta diversity and the percentage of naive T cells measured by flow cytometry. Total diversity estimates from one million sequenced T cells were considered lower bounds and underestimates. Because donor CMV infection status was unknown, age-related changes in expanded clonotypes were potentially confounded. The long-lived group showed more naive CD4+ T cells, fewer expanded clones and increased TCR diversity than the aged group, suggesting age selection. Observed TCR beta diversity per million T cells fell roughly linearly with age, and a significant reduction was already apparent by age roughly 40.

The donors were roughly 40 Caucasian individuals from Russia, aged 6 to 90 years, who were systemically healthy. Ten milliliters of peripheral blood were drawn from each donor into EDTA-treated Vacutainer tubes. Ficoll-Paque density-gradient centrifugation was used to isolate PBMCs, with at least 6.5 million per sample. Trizol reagent was used to extract total RNA from PBMCs, with at least 6 micrograms per sample. For every donor, flow cytometry on a PBMC aliquot measured the percentage of naive CD45RAhigh/CD27high T cells. The library was prepared using 5' RACE. For sequencing, an Illumina HiSeq 2500 was employed. A second PCR of roughly 7 to 11 cycles was performed with a sample-barcoded 5' primer and a J-beta primer mix. Each TCR beta cDNA molecule received a unique molecular identifier from a template-switch 5' adaptor carrying 12 random nucleotides. Each sample yielded at least 2.5 million CDR3-containing paired-end reads. All of the RNA was converted into first-strand cDNA using the Mint cDNA synthesis kit, with a TRBC-specific oligonucleotide serving as the primer. Following uracil-DNA glycosylase treatment, a first 18-cycle PCR with universal primers M1SS and BC2_uni_R was performed on all cDNA. The authors' pipeline ran thus. Normalization of each sample was performed by random selection of 1 million high-quality reads, each carrying a distinct molecular identifier. Instead of being binned into consensus sequences, reads that shared molecular identifiers were thrown out. CDR3 identification, clonotype clustering and error correction used MiTCR with a Q25 quality threshold and the strictest error-elimination algorithm. A nonparametric unseen species model with Euler transformation was used to estimate a lower bound on total TCR beta diversity. TCRdb reanalyzed the raw reads on its own, using fastp at Q25 for trimming and MiXCR for clone calling, and kept in-frame beta chains. Duplicate CDR3 protein sequences are folded into a single record with the most common DNA and genes. The V and J calls and clone size are TCRdb's, not the authors'. The sample profile shows about 380,000 distinct CDR3 sequences; about 52% of them were found once. Of the sample, around 50% is held by the ten largest clones.

The receptor was derived from a man between 60 and 75 years old in good health. The sequencing input was blood.

The nucleotides read TGTGCCAGCAGCGGACTAGCGGGAGGGCTGGGGGGGACCCAGTACTTC. Its amino acids are CASSGLAGGLGGTQYF. The sequence links TRBV7-6 to TRBJ2-7, with 15 central nucleotides matching TRBD2. The J call may be mistaken, given a closer DNA end match to TRBJ2-5. Based on the germline V gene, the CDR1 and CDR2 sequences are SGHVS and FNYEAQ. The CDR3, cysteine through phenylalanine, is 16 amino acids long. Only the CDR3 part of the read is kept: 48 bases, read in frame from the first base.